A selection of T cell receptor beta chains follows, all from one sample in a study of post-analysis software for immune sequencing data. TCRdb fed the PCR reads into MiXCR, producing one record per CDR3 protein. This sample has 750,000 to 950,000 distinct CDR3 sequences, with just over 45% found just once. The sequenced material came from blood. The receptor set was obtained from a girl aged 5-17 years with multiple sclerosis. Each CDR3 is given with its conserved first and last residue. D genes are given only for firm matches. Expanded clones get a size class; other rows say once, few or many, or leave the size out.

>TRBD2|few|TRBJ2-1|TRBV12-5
TGTGCTAGTGGCCAGGGACTAGCGGGTTACAATGAGCAGTTCTTC
CASGQGLAGYNEQFF
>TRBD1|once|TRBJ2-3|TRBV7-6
TGTGCCAGCAGCCCACGGGACAGGGTCATAGATACGCAGTATTTT
CASSPRDRVIDTQYF
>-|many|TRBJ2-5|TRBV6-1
TGTGCCAGCAGTCGGACATCTCAAGAGACCCAGTACTTC
CASSRTSQETQYF
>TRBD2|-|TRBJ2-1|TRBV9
TGTGCCAGCAGCGGCCTAGAGTTGGGAGGGACGTACAATGAGCAGTTCTTC
CASSGLELGGTYNEQFF
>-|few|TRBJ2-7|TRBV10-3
TGTGCCATCAGCCTAGAGATTGAGGGGTACGGGCAGTACTTC
CAISLEIEGYGQYF
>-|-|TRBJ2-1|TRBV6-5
TGTGCCAGCAGTTACTCGATCGGGTTCAATGAGCAGTTCTTC
CASSYSIGFNEQFF
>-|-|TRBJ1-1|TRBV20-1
TGCAGTGCTAGCCCATTGACGGGGAACACTGAAGCTTTCTTT
CSASPLTGNTEAFF
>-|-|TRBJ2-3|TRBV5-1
TGCGCCAGCAGGATGGCGACCACAGATACGCAGTATTTT
CASRMATTDTQYF
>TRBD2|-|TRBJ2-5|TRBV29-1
TGCAGCGTTGAAGGAGCGGGAGGGGAACAAGAGACCCAGTACTTC
CSVEGAGGEQETQYF
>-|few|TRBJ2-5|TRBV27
TGTGCCAGCAGTTCAGCATCTCTCTGGGAGACCCAGTACTTC
CASSSASLWETQYF
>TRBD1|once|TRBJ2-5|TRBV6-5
TGTGCCAGCAGCCACACAGGGGAACAAGAGACCCAGTACTTC
CASSHTGEQETQYF
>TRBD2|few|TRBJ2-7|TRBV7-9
TGTGCCAGCACGGGAGGGGGGTCGTCCGAGCAGTACTTC
CASTGGGSSEQYF
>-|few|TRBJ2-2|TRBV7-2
TGTGCCAGCAGCTTCTTTGGCGGGCCGAACACCGGGGAGCTGTTTTTT
CASSFFGGPNTGELFF
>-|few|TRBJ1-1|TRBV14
TGTGCCAGCAGCCACAGAACAGGGATGGGAAACACTGAAGCTTTCTTT
CASSHRTGMGNTEAFF
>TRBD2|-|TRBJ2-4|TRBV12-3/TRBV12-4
TGTGCCAGCAGGGTCACTGGACTAGCGGGCGGAAACATTCAGTACTTC
CASRVTGLAGGNIQYF